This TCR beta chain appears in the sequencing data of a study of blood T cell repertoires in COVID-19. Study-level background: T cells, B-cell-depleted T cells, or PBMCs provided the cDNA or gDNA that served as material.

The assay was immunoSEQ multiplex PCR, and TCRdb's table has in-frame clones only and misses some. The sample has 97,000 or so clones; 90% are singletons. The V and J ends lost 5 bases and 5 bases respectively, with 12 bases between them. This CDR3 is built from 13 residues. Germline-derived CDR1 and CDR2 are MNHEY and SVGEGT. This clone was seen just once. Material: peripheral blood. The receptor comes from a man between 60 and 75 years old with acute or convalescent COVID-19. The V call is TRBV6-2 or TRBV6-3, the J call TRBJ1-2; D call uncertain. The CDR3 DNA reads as TGTGCCAGCAGTGCGGCCAGTCGTTATGGCTACACCTTC. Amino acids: CASSAASRYGYTF.